This is a list of T cell receptor beta chains from one sample in a study of cytomegalovirus exposure and HLA in healthy donors. TCRdb's copy holds only in-frame clones and misses some; the assay was immunoSEQ multiplex PCR. This table has about 130,000 clones, around three quarters appearing once. Sample: PBMCs. The receptors here all came from a man aged 35-49 years in good health and CMV-seropositive. The CDR3 runs from the conserved cysteine through the conserved F or W. Each record gives: V gene, J gene, D gene, CDR3 protein. The D gene is left open where the match is weak.

>TRBV5-8|TRBJ2-5|-
CASHRDTSYQETQYF
>TRBV5-1|TRBJ1-6|-
CASSLALGDSPLHF
>TRBV7-9|TRBJ2-2|-
CASSLTRNTGELFF
>TRBV6-6|TRBJ2-1|TRBD2
CASSYSASGSNEQFF
>TRBV7-9|TRBJ2-5|TRBD2
CASSPTSGAGGETQYF
>TRBV13|TRBJ1-2|-
CASSQYWSPDLSNYGYTF
>TRBV7-2|TRBJ1-2|-
CASSPSSNYGYTF
>TRBV2|TRBJ2-1|TRBD2
CASREGLATNEQFF
>TRBV10-3|TRBJ1-2|TRBD1
CAISGPGQGKSYTF
>TRBV29-1|TRBJ2-5|TRBD2
CSVEGTSGLQETQYF
>TRBV6-1|TRBJ1-2|-
CASSEGHLYGYTF
>TRBV2|TRBJ1-1|-
CASKTGPMNTEAFF
>TRBV15|TRBJ2-1|TRBD1
CATSRDSGTGVVEQFF
>TRBV9|TRBJ2-7|-
CASSVDGAASYEQYF
>TRBV30|TRBJ1-1|-
CAWSPGENTEAFF
>TRBV5-1|TRBJ2-5|-
CASRRRGQRQETQYF
>TRBV25-1|TRBJ1-4|TRBD1
CASSGQGLREKLFF
>TRBV6-5|TRBJ1-3|-
CASSPQVGNTIYF